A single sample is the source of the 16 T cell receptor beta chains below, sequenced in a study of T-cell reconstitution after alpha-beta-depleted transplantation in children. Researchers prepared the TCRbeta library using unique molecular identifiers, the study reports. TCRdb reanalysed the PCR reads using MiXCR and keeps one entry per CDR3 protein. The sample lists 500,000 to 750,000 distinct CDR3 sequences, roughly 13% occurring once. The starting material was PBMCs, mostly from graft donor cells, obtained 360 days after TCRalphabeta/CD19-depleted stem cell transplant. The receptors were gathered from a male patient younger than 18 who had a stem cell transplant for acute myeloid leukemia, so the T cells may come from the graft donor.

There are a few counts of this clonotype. In nucleotides, the CDR3 is TGTGCCAGCATCGGGCCGCTTAGGGGACGCGGGGAGCTGTTTTTT. Protein: CASIGPLRGRGELFF. The chain is built from TRBV7-2 and TRBJ2-2, with D perhaps being TRBD1 or TRBD2 (5 bases each). Looked up from germline, CDR1 is SGHTA and CDR2 is FQGNSA. V was pared by 7 bases and J by 7 bases, with 19 bases between. The CDR3 is made up of 15 amino acids.

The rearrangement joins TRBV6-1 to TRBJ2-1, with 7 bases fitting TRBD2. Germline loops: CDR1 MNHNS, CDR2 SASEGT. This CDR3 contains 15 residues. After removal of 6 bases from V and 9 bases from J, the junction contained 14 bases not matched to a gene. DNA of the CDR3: TGTGCCAGCAGCCCATGGGAGGGGATGTCGGGTGAGCAGTTCTTC. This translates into CASSPWEGMSGEQFF.

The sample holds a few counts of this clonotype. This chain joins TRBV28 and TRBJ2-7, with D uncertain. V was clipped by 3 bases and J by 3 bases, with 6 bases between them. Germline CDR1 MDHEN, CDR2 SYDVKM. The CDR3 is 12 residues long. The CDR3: CASSFAYYEQYF. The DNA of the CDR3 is TGTGCCAGCAGTTTCGCTTACTACGAGCAGTACTTC.

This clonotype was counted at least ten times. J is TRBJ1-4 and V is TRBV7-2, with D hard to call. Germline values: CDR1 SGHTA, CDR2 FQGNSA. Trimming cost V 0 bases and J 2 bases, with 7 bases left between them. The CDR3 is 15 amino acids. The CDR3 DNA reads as TGTGCCAGCAGCTTAGCTCGGATCACTAATGAAAAACTGTTTTTT. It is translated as CASSLARITNEKLFF.

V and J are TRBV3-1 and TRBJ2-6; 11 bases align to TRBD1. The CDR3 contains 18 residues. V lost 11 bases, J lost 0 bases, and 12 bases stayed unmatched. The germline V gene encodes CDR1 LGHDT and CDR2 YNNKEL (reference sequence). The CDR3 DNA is TGTGCCTTCTGTCCCTGGACAGGGGGCATCTCTGGGGCCAACGTCCTGACTTTC. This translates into CAFCPWTGGISGANVLTF.

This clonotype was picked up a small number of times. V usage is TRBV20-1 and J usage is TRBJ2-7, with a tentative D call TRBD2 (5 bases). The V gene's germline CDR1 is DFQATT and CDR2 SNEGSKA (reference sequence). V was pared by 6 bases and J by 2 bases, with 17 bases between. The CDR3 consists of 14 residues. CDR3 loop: CSAPERLATYEQYF. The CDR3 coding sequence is TGCAGTGCCCCCGAGAGGCTAGCAACCTACGAGCAGTACTTC.

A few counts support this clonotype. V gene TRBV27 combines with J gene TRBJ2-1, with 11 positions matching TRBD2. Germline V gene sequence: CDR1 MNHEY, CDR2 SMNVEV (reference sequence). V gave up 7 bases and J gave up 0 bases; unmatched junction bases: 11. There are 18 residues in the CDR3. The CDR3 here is CASKVGLAGLSSYNEQFF. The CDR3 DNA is TGTGCCAGCAAGGTTGGACTAGCGGGCCTTAGCTCCTACAATGAGCAGTTCTTC.

CDR3 protein: CAISARPGGGEETQYF. CDR3 sequence (DNA): TGTGCCATCAGTGCCCGGCCGGGAGGGGGAGAAGAGACCCAGTACTTC. This chain connects TRBV10-3 to TRBJ2-5; 8 bases align to TRBD2. J was trimmed by 3 bases and V by 4 bases; bases with no gene match: 10. CDR3 length: 16 amino acids. CDR1 and CDR2 from the germline V gene are ENHRY and SYGVKD.

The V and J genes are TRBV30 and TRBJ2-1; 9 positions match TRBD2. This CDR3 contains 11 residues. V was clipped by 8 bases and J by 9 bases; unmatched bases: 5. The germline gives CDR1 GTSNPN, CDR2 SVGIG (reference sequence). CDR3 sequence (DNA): TGTGCCAGAGCGGGAGGAGGTGAGCAGTTCTTC. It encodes CARAGGGEQFF.

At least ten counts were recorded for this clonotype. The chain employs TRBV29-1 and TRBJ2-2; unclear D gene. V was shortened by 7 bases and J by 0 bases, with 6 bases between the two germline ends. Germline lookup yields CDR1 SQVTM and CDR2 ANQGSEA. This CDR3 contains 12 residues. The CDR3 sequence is CSGVTNTGELFF. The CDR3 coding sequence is TGCAGCGGAGTTACGAACACCGGGGAGCTGTTTTTT.

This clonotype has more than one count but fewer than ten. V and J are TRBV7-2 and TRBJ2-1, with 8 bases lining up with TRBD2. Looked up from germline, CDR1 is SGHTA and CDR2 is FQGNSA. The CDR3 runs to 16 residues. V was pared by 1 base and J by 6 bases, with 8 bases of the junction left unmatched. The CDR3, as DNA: TGTGCCAGCAGCTTAGGGGGACTAGTGCGAGGCAATGAGCAGTTCTTC. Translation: CASSLGGLVRGNEQFF.

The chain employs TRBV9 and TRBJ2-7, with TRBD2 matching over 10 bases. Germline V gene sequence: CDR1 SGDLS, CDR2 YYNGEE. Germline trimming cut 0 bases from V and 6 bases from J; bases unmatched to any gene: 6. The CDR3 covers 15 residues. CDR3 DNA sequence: TGTGCCAGCAGCGTAGAAGTCCTAGCGGGAGCCGAGCAGTACTTC. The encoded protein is CASSVEVLAGAEQYF.

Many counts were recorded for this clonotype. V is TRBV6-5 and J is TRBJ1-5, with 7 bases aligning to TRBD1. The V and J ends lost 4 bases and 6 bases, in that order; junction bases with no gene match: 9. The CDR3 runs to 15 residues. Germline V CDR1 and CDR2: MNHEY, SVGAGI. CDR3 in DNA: TGTGCCAGCAGTTTCGGACAGGAGCTCGGTCAGCCCCAGCATTTT. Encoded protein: CASSFGQELGQPQHF.

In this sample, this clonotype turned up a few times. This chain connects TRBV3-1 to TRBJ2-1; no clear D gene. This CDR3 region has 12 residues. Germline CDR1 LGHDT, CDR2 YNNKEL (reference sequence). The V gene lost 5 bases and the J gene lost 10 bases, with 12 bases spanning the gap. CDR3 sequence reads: CASSLTTSEQFF. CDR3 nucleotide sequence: TGTGCCAGCAGCTTGACCACTTCAGAGCAGTTCTTC.

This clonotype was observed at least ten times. CDR3 region: CASSSLLAPEQFF. The CDR3 DNA sequence: TGTGCCAGCAGTTCCCTACTAGCGCCAGAGCAGTTCTTC. This rearrangement joins TRBV27 to TRBJ2-1, with 7 bases fitting TRBD2. The CDR3 length is 13 residues. The germline V gene has CDR1 MNHEY and CDR2 SMNVEV (reference sequence). J gave up 10 bases and V 4 bases, and 7 bases lay outside the gene matches.

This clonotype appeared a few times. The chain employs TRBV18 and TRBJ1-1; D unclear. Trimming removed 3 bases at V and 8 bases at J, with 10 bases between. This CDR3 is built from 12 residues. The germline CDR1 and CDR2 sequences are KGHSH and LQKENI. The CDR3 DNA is TGTGCCAGCTCACCCGAGAGAGGAGAAGCTTTCTTT. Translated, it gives CASSPERGEAFF.